The 23 T cell receptor beta chains in this list originate from one sample, sequenced in a study of T cell responses to AZD1222 COVID-19 vaccine. Repertoires were generated with immunoSEQ multiplex PCR, while TCRdb's copy carries only in-frame clones and drops some. In the table there are approximately 75,000 clones, around 86% of which are singletons. Material: peripheral blood, obtained 28 days after the second AZD1222 dose. Source of these receptors: an adult who received the AZD1222 COVID-19 vaccine.

The chain uses TRBV30 and TRBJ1-4; D remains unclear. CDR3 length: 13 amino acids. The V end lost 3 bases, the J end lost 7 bases, and 12 bases lay between the germline ends. Looked up from germline, CDR1 is GTSNPN and CDR2 is SVGIG (reference sequence). CDR3 protein: CAWSSGLVEKLFF. DNA of the CDR3: TGTGCCTGGAGCTCGGGTCTGGTTGAAAAACTGTTTTTT.

The chain employs TRBV9 and TRBJ2-3; D is ambiguous. This CDR3 is built from 15 residues. CDR1 is SGDLS, CDR2 YYNGEE, per germline. The V end was cut by 2 bases, the J end by 3 bases, with 13 bases between. The CDR3 loop is CASSVGVTGTDTQYF. The CDR3 DNA reads TGTGCCAGCAGCGTTGGCGTGACTGGTACAGATACGCAGTATTTT.

The V call is TRBV3-1 (or the pseudogene TRBV3-2), the J call TRBJ2-2, with TRBD2 matching 7 bases. The V gene end was trimmed by 4 bases and the J gene end by 3 bases; junction bases not matched to a gene: 5. CDR3 size: 15 residues. Germline CDR1 reads LGHDT; CDR2 reads YNNKEL (reference sequence). CDR3 coding DNA: TGTGCCAGCAGCCCGAGGGAGGGATACACCGGGGAGCTGTTTTTT. Translating gives CASSPREGYTGELFF.

V gene TRBV2 combines with J gene TRBJ1-4; D call uncertain. Trimming cost V 6 bases and J 6 bases, with 14 bases left between them. This CDR3 region has 14 residues. Germline loops: CDR1 SNHLY, CDR2 FYNNEI. The CDR3 protein is CASRALGPYEKLFF. CDR3 nucleotide sequence: TGTGCCAGCAGAGCTCTGGGCCCTTATGAAAAACTGTTTTTT. Full variable domain (outside the CDR3, taken from reference TRBV2 and TRBJ1-4): EPEVTQTPSHQVTQMGQEVILRCVPISNHLYFYWYRQILGQKVEFLVSFYNNEISEKSEIFDDQFSVERPDGSNFTLKIRSTKLEDSAMYFCASRALGPYEKLFFGSGTQLSVL.

The chain recombines TRBV11-1 with TRBJ2-2, with no clear D. The CDR3 is 14 residues long. With 5 bases removed from V and 4 bases from J, the gap between germline ends came to 11 bases. Per germline, CDR1 SGHAT and CDR2 FQDESV (reference sequence). The CDR3 DNA follows: TGTGCCAGCAGCCCTCCGGTGAGCACCGGGGAGCTGTTTTTT. Translation gives CASSPPVSTGELFF.

The chain has TRBV7-9 and TRBJ1-4; no clear D gene. The CDR3 has 15 residues. V lost 1 base and J 8 bases, leaving 14 bases between the germline ends. CDR1 SEHNR and CDR2 FQNEAQ come from the germline V gene (reference sequence). The CDR3 region is CASSLVLDGDEKLFF. The CDR3 bases are TGTGCCAGCAGCTTAGTTCTTGACGGCGACGAAAAACTGTTTTTT.

The V call is TRBV19, the J call TRBJ1-5; 9 bases line up with TRBD1. The CDR3 totals 15 residues. Germline assignment: CDR1 LNHDA and CDR2 SQIVND (reference sequence). V trimming: 5 bases; J trimming: 2 bases; junction bases outside the gene matches: 4. The CDR3 DNA is TGTGCCAGTAGTCCACAGGGGGCAGGCAATCAGCCCCAGCATTTT. Amino acid sequence: CASSPQGAGNQPQHF. Full variable domain (outside the CDR3, taken from reference TRBV19 and TRBJ1-5): DGGITQSPKYLFRKEGQNVTLSCEQNLNHDAMYWYRQDPGQGLRLIYYSQIVNDFQKGDIAEGYSVSREKKESFPLTVTSAQKNPTAFYLCASSPQGAGNQPQHFGDGTRLSIL.

The chain combines TRBV9 with TRBJ2-5; no clear D gene. Germline V gene lookup returns CDR1 SGDLS and CDR2 YYNGEE. V dropped 0 bases and J dropped 5 bases, with 8 bases sitting between them. The CDR3 runs 13 residues. CDR3 residues: CASSVDGRETQYF. CDR3 coding DNA: TGTGCCAGCAGCGTAGATGGTAGGGAGACCCAGTACTTC.

The CDR3 DNA reads TGTGCCAGCAGAAACAGGGGGCGCAACTATGGCTACACCTTC. This encodes CASRNRGRNYGYTF. The chain couples TRBV6-5 to TRBJ1-2; 9 nucleotides align to TRBD1. CDR1 is MNHEY, CDR2 SVGAGI, per germline. The CDR3 sequence is 14 residues long. With V trimmed by 6 bases and J by 2 bases, 4 bases remained unmatched.

This chain joins TRBV5-4 and TRBJ1-2, with a weak D call TRBD1 (5 bases). The CDR3 spans 14 residues. Germline V CDR1 and CDR2: SGHNT, YYREEE (reference sequence). The V end was cut by 0 bases, the J end by 6 bases, with 12 bases between. The CDR3 protein is CASSLGEGWNGYTF. The CDR3 DNA reads TGTGCCAGCAGCTTGGGGGAGGGGTGGAATGGCTACACCTTC.

The J gene is TRBJ2-3, the V gene TRBV7-3; TRBD1 aligns across 9 bases. Losses at the gene ends were 5 bases for V and 4 bases for J; bases not matched to a gene: 4. The CDR3 has 14 residues. The V gene's germline CDR1 is SGHTA and CDR2 FQGTGA. The CDR3 sequence is CASSPGQGADTQYF. The CDR3 coding sequence is TGTGCCAGCAGCCCGGGACAGGGCGCAGATACGCAGTATTTT.

V is TRBV3-1 (or the pseudogene TRBV3-2) and J is TRBJ2-7, with 9 bases that match TRBD2. CDR3 size: 16 residues. Germline V gene data show CDR1 as LGHDT and CDR2 as YNNKEL (reference sequence). After removal of 0 bases from V and 0 bases from J, the junction contained 3 bases not matched to a gene. The CDR3: CASSQDVAGVSYEQYF. For the CDR3, the DNA is TGTGCCAGCAGCCAAGACGTAGCGGGGGTCTCCTACGAGCAGTACTTC.

The chain has TRBV29-1 and TRBJ1-1; weak D call: TRBD1 (5 bases). Trimming left V 7 bases short and J 2 bases short, with 14 bases between. This CDR3 is 13 amino acids long. Germline V CDR1 and CDR2: SQVTM, ANQGSEA. The CDR3 region is CSAKERGNTEAFF. The CDR3 DNA reads as TGCAGCGCCAAGGAGAGGGGCAACACTGAAGCTTTCTTT.

V usage is TRBV7-6 and J usage is TRBJ2-7; D may match TRBD1 or TRBD2 (5 bases each). CDR1 SGHVS and CDR2 FNYEAQ come from the germline V gene. V was shortened by 3 bases and J by 6 bases, with 12 bases between the two germline ends. The CDR3 covers 13 residues. The CDR3, as DNA: TGTGCCAGCAGCTTGGGGGACCCATCCGAGCAGTACTTC. Residues: CASSLGDPSEQYF.

This chain uses TRBV5-1 with TRBJ2-6; TRBD1 matches 8 bases. J was trimmed by 0 bases and V by 1 base; bases with no gene match: 12. Germline loops: CDR1 SGHRS, CDR2 YFSETQ. The CDR3 is 20 residues long. The CDR3 reads CASSLLVRGLSYSGANVLTF. The CDR3 DNA sequence: TGCGCCAGCAGCTTGTTGGTCAGGGGGCTCTCCTACTCTGGGGCCAACGTCCTGACTTTC. Complete variable domain (other parts from reference TRBV5-1 and TRBJ2-6): KAGVTQTPRYLIKTRGQQVTLSCSPISGHRSVSWYQQTPGQGLQFLFEYFSETQRNKGNFPGRFSGRQFSNSRSEMNVSTLELGDSALYLCASSLLVRGLSYSGANVLTFGAGSRLTVL.

The gene calls are TRBV11-2 and TRBJ2-7; 8 bases fit TRBD2. V shed 6 bases, J shed 0 bases, and the junction held 16 bases outside the gene matches. The CDR3 has 18 residues. Germline assignment: CDR1 SGHAT and CDR2 FQNNGV. Here the CDR3 reads CASRPGRGATLSSYEQYF. CDR3 coding DNA: TGTGCCAGCAGGCCAGGGCGGGGGGCTACCCTAAGCTCCTACGAGCAGTACTTC. Based on the CDR3 plus reference TRBV11-2 and TRBJ2-7, the full variable domain is EAGVAQSPRYKIIEKRQSVAFWCNPISGHATLYWYQQILGQGPKLLIQFQNNGVVDDSQLPKDRFSAERLKGVDSTLKIQPAKLEDSAVYLCASRPGRGATLSSYEQYFGPGTRLTVT.

This chain uses TRBV19 with TRBJ1-5; 7 bases map to TRBD1. This CDR3 region has 14 residues. The germline V gene has CDR1 LNHDA and CDR2 SQIVND (reference sequence). V lost 3 bases and J lost 8; bases outside the gene matches: 7. The CDR3 spells CASSMSGGREPQHF. For the CDR3, the DNA is TGTGCCAGTAGTATGTCAGGGGGGCGGGAGCCCCAGCATTTT.

This clone was picked up one time. This sequence joins TRBV7-2 and TRBJ2-2, with D possibly TRBD2 on 6 matching bases. V was trimmed by 5 bases and J by 3 bases, leaving 13 bases between them. The CDR3 is 15 amino acids. Germline V lookup: CDR1 SGHTA, CDR2 FQGNSA. As DNA, the CDR3 is TGTGCCAGCAGCCCGACCCGGAGGGACACCGGGGAGCTGTTTTTT. This gives the protein CASSPTRRDTGELFF.

This clone was detected only a few times. CDR3 region: CAWNTGTGRYEQYF. Here the CDR3 DNA reads TGTGCCTGGAACACCGGGACAGGGAGGTACGAGCAGTACTTC. The chain uses TRBV30 and TRBJ2-7; 9 bases line up with TRBD1. With 4 bases clipped from V and 4 bases from J, the junction kept 8 bases outside the gene matches. This CDR3 is built from 14 residues. CDR1 and CDR2 from the germline V gene are GTSNPN and SVGIG (reference sequence).

The chain recombines TRBV29-1 with TRBJ1-4; D is possibly TRBD1 (6 bases). Germline V lookup: CDR1 SQVTM, CDR2 ANQGSEA. This CDR3 is built from 13 residues. V lost 2 bases and J lost 6, with 10 bases in between. DNA for the CDR3: TGCAGCGTTGAAACAGGGAAAGATGAAAAACTGTTTTTT. It specifies CSVETGKDEKLFF.

V gene TRBV5-4 combines with J gene TRBJ2-5; 8 bases align to TRBD1. Germline V gene sequence: CDR1 SGHNT, CDR2 YYREEE (reference sequence). V dropped 4 bases and J dropped 4; count of bases not matched to a gene: 6. The CDR3 has 14 residues. The CDR3 region has the DNA TGTGCCAGCAGCCAACGGACAGGGAGAGAGACCCAGTACTTC. It yields the protein CASSQRTGRETQYF.

A word on this clone: A junction boundary mismatches the germline segment, possibly from a read error. CDR3 nucleotides: TGTGCTAGCAGCCCAGGTGGGGGGAATGGGGAGACCCAGTACTTC. This translates into CASSPGGGNGETQYF. The chain combines TRBV7-7 with TRBJ2-5; TRBD2 is a possible D gene (6 bases). Germline loops: CDR1 SSHAT, CDR2 FNYEAQ (reference sequence). This CDR3 comprises 15 residues.

This clone showed up just once. The J gene is TRBJ2-3, the V gene TRBV6-1; TRBD2 agrees at 9 bases. Germline V gives CDR1 MNHNS, CDR2 SASEGT. This CDR3 has 15 amino acids. With V trimmed by 4 bases and J by 0 bases, 2 bases remained unmatched. The CDR3 here is CASSGAGGSTDTQYF. The CDR3 region has the DNA TGTGCCAGCAGTGGAGCGGGGGGAAGCACAGATACGCAGTATTTT.